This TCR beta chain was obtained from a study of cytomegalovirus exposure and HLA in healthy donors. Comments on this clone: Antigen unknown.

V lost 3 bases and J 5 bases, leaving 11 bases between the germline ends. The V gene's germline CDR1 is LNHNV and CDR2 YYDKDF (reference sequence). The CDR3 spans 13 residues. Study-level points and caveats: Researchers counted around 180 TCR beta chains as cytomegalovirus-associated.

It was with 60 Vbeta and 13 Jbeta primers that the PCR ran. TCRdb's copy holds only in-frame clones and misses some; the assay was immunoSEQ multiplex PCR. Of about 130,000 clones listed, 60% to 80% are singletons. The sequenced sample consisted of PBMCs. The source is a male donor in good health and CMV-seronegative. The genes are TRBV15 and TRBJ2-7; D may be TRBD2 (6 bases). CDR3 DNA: TGTGCCACCAGCAGGCGTTGGGGGGACGAGCAGTACTTC. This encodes CATSRRWGDEQYF.